The entry that follows covers one T cell receptor beta chain sequence. Its cognate antigen is unknown. The data stem from a study of T cell responses to AZD1222 COVID-19 vaccine. Findings and caveats of the study: The donors showed a predominance of white British ancestry and of females, with possible underestimation of clonal diversity. Spike-specific TCRs gained breadth and depth after people received two AZD1222 doses.

Measured with immunoSEQ multiplex PCR; TCRdb has only the in-frame clones, and not every one. In the table there are under 170,000 clones, about 93% of which are singletons. Germline lookup yields CDR1 MNHEY and CDR2 SVGAGI. The CDR3 spans 15 residues. Trimming took 0 bases from V and 7 from J; bases not matched to a gene: 4. The sample in question was peripheral blood, obtained on day 0 of AZD1222 vaccination. The chain combines TRBV6-5 with TRBJ2-1; 9 bases are a match to TRBD1. The sequence derives from an adult in good health. The CDR3: CASSYSLGQGNEQFF. The CDR3 DNA sequence: TGTGCCAGCAGTTACTCGCTGGGACAGGGAAATGAGCAGTTCTTC.